This paragraph covers one TCR beta chain sequence. The antigen it recognizes is unknown. Base qualities are not at hand, and no much larger clone is one base apart. The data were taken from a study of patients and donors after allogeneic stem cell transplantation (TCRdb year 2020). Libraries came from RT-PCR. Sequencing took place on a NextSeq 550. TCRdb took the public reads, trimmed them with fastp at Q25, ran MiXCR for clone calling and kept in-frame beta chains. Entries are consolidated by CDR3 protein sequence, retaining the most common genes and DNA. In all, the sample holds roughly 200,000 distinct CDR3 sequences, and around 41% of those were seen once. The top ten clones comprise 30% to 35% of the sample. The germline V gene provides CDR1 SGDLS and CDR2 YYNGEE. CDR3 length: 14 amino acids, cysteine to phenylalanine. CDR3 DNA only is kept here, 42 bases in frame from base 1. Between the V and J ends, shortened by 2 bases and 7 bases respectively, the junction contains 10 bases.

Rearrangement joined TRBV9 to TRBJ1-6, and TRBD1 may be the D gene, going by 5 matching bases. The source of this sequence is a human donor who was either an allogeneic HSCT recipient or a stem cell or donor lymphocyte infusion donor (not recorded which). It is not recorded whose cells these are; they may come from a transplant donor. Sequencing was done on a sample of blood, either unsorted or a sorted T cell fraction (not recorded which). The nucleotides are TGTGCCAGCAGCGTGGCAGGGTCCAATTCACCCCTCCACTTT. It codes for CASSVAGSNSPLHF.